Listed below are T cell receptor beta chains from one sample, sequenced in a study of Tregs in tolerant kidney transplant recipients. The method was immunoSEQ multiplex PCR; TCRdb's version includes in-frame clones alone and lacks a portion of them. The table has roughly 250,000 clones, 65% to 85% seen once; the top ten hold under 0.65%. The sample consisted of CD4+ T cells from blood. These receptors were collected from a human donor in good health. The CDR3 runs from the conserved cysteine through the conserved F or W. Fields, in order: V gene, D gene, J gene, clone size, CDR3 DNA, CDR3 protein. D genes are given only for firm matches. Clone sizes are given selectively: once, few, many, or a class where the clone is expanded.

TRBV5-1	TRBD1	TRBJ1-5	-	TGCGCCAGCAGCCCTACCGGGACAGGGGAACAGCCCCAGCATTTT	CASSPTGTGEQPQHF
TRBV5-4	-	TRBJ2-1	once	TGTGCCAGCAGCTTGGGGCCAGGGGGGAACAATGAGCAGTTCTTC	CASSLGPGGNNEQFF
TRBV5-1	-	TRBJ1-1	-	TGCGCCAGCAGCCTACGGACAGAGAACACTGAAGCTTTCTTT	CASSLRTENTEAFF
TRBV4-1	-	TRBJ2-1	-	TGCGCCAGCAGCCAAGATTCTATTGTTCGCGTGGTCCCCCCCAATGAGCAGTTCTTC	CASSQDSIVRVVPPNEQFF
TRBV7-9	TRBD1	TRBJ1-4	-	TGTGCCAGCAGCCTAAGGGACAGGGGTGAAAAACTGTTTTTT	CASSLRDRGEKLFF
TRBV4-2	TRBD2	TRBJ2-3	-	TGTGCCAGCAGCCAAGGTCCCTCTAGCGGGAGGGTTTCGGGGGGGCAGTATTTT	CASSQGPSSGRVSGGQYF
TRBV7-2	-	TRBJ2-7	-	TGTGCCAGCAGCCCCCAGGGCCCCCCCTACGAGCAGTACTTC	CASSPQGPPYEQYF
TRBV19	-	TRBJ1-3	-	TGTGCCAGTAGTACTGGCAGCTCTGGAAACACCATATATTTT	CASSTGSSGNTIYF
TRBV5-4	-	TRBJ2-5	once	TGTGCCAGCAGCTTCCGAAAAAACCAAGAGACCCAGTACTTC	CASSFRKNQETQYF
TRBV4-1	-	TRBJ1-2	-	TGCGCCAGCAGCCGGGGGGGGCAGGGCTTCGGCTACACCTTC	CASSRGGQGFGYTF
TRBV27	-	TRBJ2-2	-	TGTGCCAGCAGTTCCTCGGGGGTAAGGGGCCCCTCGAACACCGGGGAGCTGTTTTTT	CASSSSGVRGPSNTGELFF
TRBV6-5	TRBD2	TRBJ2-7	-	TGTGCCAGCACTAGCGGGACCGAGCAGTACTTC	CASTSGTEQYF
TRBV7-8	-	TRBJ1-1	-	TGTGCCAGCAGCTTAGCGTCCAGGTTGGACACTGAAGCTTTCTTT	CASSLASRLDTEAFF
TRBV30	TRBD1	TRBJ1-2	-	TGTGCCTGGATCTCGGTCAGGGGGAGTGGCTACACCTTC	CAWISVRGSGYTF
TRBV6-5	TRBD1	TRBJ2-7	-	TGTGCCAGCAGTTATGACAGGGGAGTTGGGGACGAGCAGTACTTC	CASSYDRGVGDEQYF
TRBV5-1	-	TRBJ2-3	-	TGCGCCAGCAGCTTGGGGGCGGAAGCTAGCACAGATACGCAGTATTTT	CASSLGAEASTDTQYF
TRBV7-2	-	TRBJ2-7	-	TGTGCCAGCAGCTTTGCGGGAAGGGAGCAGTACTTC	CASSFAGREQYF
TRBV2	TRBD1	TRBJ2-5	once	TGTGCCAGCAGTTCGGACAGGTTCGGGGAGACCCAGTACTTC	CASSSDRFGETQYF
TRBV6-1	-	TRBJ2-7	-	TGTGCCAGCAGCCAATACAGGGGAGGATTAGACGAGCAGTACTTC	CASSQYRGGLDEQYF
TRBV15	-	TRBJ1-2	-	TGTGCCACCAGCAGAGATAAAGATCGGAGCTATGGCTACACCTTC	CATSRDKDRSYGYTF
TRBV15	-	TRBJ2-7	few	TGTGCCACCAGCAGAGGGGTCGGTGAAGGGGACTACGAGCAGTACTTC	CATSRGVGEGDYEQYF
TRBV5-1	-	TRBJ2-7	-	TGCGCCAGCAGCGGTAGCCCTAGCGCATGGTACGAGCAGTACTTC	CASSGSPSAWYEQYF
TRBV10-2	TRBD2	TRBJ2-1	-	TGCGCCAGCAGTGAGAGGGGACTAGCTTTCTACAATGAGCAGTTCTTC	CASSERGLAFYNEQFF
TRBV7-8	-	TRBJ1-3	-	TGTGCCAGCAGCCCGACAGGCTCTGGAAACACCATATATTTT	CASSPTGSGNTIYF
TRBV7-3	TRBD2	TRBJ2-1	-	TGTGCCAGCAGCTTAAATCCAGCGGGGGACAATGAGCAGTTCTTC	CASSLNPAGDNEQFF
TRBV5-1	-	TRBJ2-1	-	TGCGCCAGCAGCTTGTCCATTCTTGGGGGGCCCCATGAGCAGTTCTTC	CASSLSILGGPHEQFF
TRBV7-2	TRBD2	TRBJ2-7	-	TGTGCCAGCAGCACTAGCGGGGGGGCCTTCTACGAGCAGTACTTC	CASSTSGGAFYEQYF
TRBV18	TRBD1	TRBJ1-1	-	TGTGCCAGCTCAGACGACAGGGGGGCGAACACTGAAGCTTTCTTT	CASSDDRGANTEAFF
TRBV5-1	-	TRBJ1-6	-	TGCGCCAGCAGCCAAAGCTCCTATAATTCACCCCTCCACTTT	CASSQSSYNSPLHF
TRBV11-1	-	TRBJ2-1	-	TGTGCCAGCAGCAACGACTTGTACAATGAGCAGTTCTTC	CASSNDLYNEQFF
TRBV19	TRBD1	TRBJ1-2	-	TGTGCCAGTAGTACGCGGGACAGGTTCTATGGCTACACCTTC	CASSTRDRFYGYTF
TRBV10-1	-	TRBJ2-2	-	TGCGCCAGCTCTAGGGGTGGCGGGGAGCTGTTTTTT	CASSRGGGELFF
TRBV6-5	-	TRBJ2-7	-	TGTGCCAGCAGTTACTCTCGAGGGATTAACAATGCCGAGCAGTACTTC	CASSYSRGINNAEQYF
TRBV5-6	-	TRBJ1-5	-	TGTGCCAGCAGCTTGGGGGCTAGCAATCAGCCCCAGCATTTT	CASSLGASNQPQHF
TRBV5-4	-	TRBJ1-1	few	TGTGCCAGCAGCCGAGGGCTCAACACTGAAGCTTTCTTT	CASSRGLNTEAFF
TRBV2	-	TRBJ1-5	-	TGTGCCAGCAGGCTGGGGGTGGTAAATCAGCCCCAGCATTTT	CASRLGVVNQPQHF
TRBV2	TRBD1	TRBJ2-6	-	TGTGCCAGCAGTGCTGCGGGACAGGAAGGCCGCTCTGGGGCCAACGTCCTGACTTTC	CASSAAGQEGRSGANVLTF
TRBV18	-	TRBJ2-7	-	TGTGCCAGCTCACCACCGAGAAGGGCAGATTACTACGAGCAGTACTTC	CASSPPRRADYYEQYF
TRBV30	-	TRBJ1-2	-	TGTGCCTGGAGTGTACCCCTTGGGCCTGGGACCTTC	CAWSVPLGPGTF
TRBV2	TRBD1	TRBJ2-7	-	TGTGCCAGCAGTGAAGACAGGGGCTCATGGGAGCAGTACTTC	CASSEDRGSWEQYF
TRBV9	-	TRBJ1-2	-	TGTGCCAGCAGCGTAGTCGGGGACGTCTATGGCTACACCTTC	CASSVVGDVYGYTF
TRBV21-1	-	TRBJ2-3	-	TGTGCCAGCAGCAAAGTATCTGGCGGGCTGTCGTGTGGAGATACGCAGTATTTT	CASSKVSGGLSCGDTQYF
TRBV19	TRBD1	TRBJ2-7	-	TGTGCCACCCTGGGACAGAGCTCCTACGAGCAGTACTTC	CATLGQSSYEQYF
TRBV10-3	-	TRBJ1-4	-	TGTGCCATCAGTGCCTGGGACCGAACCAGGGGCGAAAAACTGTTTTTT	CAISAWDRTRGEKLFF
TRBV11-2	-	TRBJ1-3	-	TGTGCCAGCAGCTTAGTATTCACCTCTGGAAACACCATATATTTT	CASSLVFTSGNTIYF
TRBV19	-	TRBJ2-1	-	TGTGCCAGTAACCGGGAGGGGGCCTTCAATGAGCAGTTCTTC	CASNREGAFNEQFF
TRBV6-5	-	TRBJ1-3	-	TGTGCCAGCAGTTACTATCCGCGCTCTGGAAACACCATATATTTT	CASSYYPRSGNTIYF
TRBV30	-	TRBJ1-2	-	TGTGCCTGGAGTGTTCGGGGTTACTACACCTTC	CAWSVRGYYTF
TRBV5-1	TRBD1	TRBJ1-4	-	TGCGCCAGCAGCAGTACAGGGGGCGGTGAAAAACTGTTTTTT	CASSSTGGGEKLFF
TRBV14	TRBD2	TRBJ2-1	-	TGTGCCAGCAGCCAAGATCGAACTAGCGGGAGGAGGGCCTACAATGAGCAGTTCTTC	CASSQDRTSGRRAYNEQFF
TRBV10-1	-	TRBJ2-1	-	TGCGCCAGCAGTGAGATGGCCTACAATGAGCAGTTCTTC	CASSEMAYNEQFF
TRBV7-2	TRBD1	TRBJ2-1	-	TGTGCCAGCAGCTACGACAGGGGGTCTTACAATGAGCAGTTCTTC	CASSYDRGSYNEQFF
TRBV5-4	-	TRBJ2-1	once	TGTGCCAGCAGCTTGATGGGGGTTTCTTACAATGAGCAGTTCTTC	CASSLMGVSYNEQFF